These 30 T cell receptor beta chains came from one sample sequenced in a study of human T cells and chemical hapten exposure. Time point denoted: pre-sensitization, week 0. Sample treatment: therapeutic diphenylcyclopropenone sensitization with weekly scalp DPC. TCRdb passed the RACE reads through MiXCR, listing each CDR3 protein once. Of about 40,000 distinct CDR3 sequences in the sample, about 10% were seen once. The material sequenced was whole blood, taken in connection with sensitization to the hapten diphenylcyclopropenone (DPC). Every receptor here comes from a young man with alopecia areata. Some clones in this sample may be carry-over from other donors' samples.

This clonotype has more than one count but fewer than ten. The CDR3 DNA reads as TGTGCCACCCGAGGGGTTTCCGGGGAGCTGTTTTTT. Amino acids: CATRGVSGELFF. The chain uses TRBV24-1 and TRBJ2-2; TRBD1 or TRBD2 may be the D gene (5 bases each). Germline-derived CDR1 and CDR2 are KGHDR and SFDVKD. This CDR3 has 12 amino acids. V lost 9 bases to trimming and J lost 6 bases, with 10 bases between them.

The rearrangement joins TRBV10-2 to TRBJ2-5; 8 nucleotides match TRBD2. J lost 5 bases, V lost 8 bases, and 4 bases had no gene match. CDR1 is WSHSY, CDR2 SAAADI, per germline. This CDR3 is built from 12 residues. The CDR3: CASRGGPETQYF. In DNA, the CDR3 is TGCGCCAGCCGCGGGGGGCCCGAGACCCAGTACTTC.

The table lists this clonotype with many counts. This chain uses TRBV19 with TRBJ1-5; D is unresolved. V was pared by 3 bases and J by 0 bases, with 9 bases between. Germline lookup yields CDR1 LNHDA and CDR2 SQIVND (reference sequence). This CDR3 spans 15 amino acids. CDR3 residues: CASSISGYSNQPQHF. The CDR3 DNA is TGTGCCAGTAGTATTAGCGGTTATAGCAATCAGCCCCAGCATTTT.

Ten or more counts support this clonotype. The rearrangement joins TRBV9 to TRBJ2-6; D is possibly TRBD1 (6 bases). This CDR3 is 16 amino acids long. The V gene's germline CDR1 is SGDLS and CDR2 YYNGEE. Trimming cost V 4 bases and J 2 bases, with 13 bases left between them. CDR3 coding DNA: TGTGCCAGCAGCAAAGGGGGAGAGGCTGGGGCCAACGTCCTGACTTTC. Translated: CASSKGGEAGANVLTF.

This clonotype was detected a few times. The chain links TRBV12-3 or TRBV12-4 to TRBJ1-5; no firm D call. CDR3 size: 11 residues. V was shortened by 2 bases and J by 7 bases, with 3 bases between the two germline ends. The CDR3 loop is CASSLNQPQHF. The DNA for the CDR3 is TGTGCCAGCAGTTTAAACCAGCCCCAGCATTTT.

The chain uses TRBV28 and TRBJ1-1; D gene ambiguous. Germline V gives CDR1 MDHEN, CDR2 SYDVKM. Trimming cost V 7 bases and J 0 bases, with 3 bases left between them. CDR3 length: 11 residues. CDR3 region: CASKLNTEAFF. The CDR3 nucleotides are TGTGCCAGCAAACTGAACACTGAAGCTTTCTTT. Supplemented by reference TRBV28 and TRBJ1-1, the full variable domain reads DVKVTQSSRYLVKRTGEKVFLECVQDMDHENMFWYRQDPGLGLRLIYFSYDVKMKEKGDIPEGYSVSREKKERFSLILESASTNQTSMYLCASKLNTEAFFGQGTRLTVV.

Many counts were recorded for this clonotype. The rearrangement joins TRBV25-1 to TRBJ2-7; D is uncertain. This CDR3 is 11 amino acids long. Trimming took off 5 bases at V and 7 bases at J, with 9 bases between the two ends. Per the germline V gene, CDR1 is MGHDK and CDR2 is SYGVNS. This CDR3 reads CASSSLKEQYF. In DNA, the CDR3 is TGTGCCAGCAGTTCCTTAAAGGAGCAGTACTTC.

The rearrangement links TRBV18 to TRBJ2-1, with D possibly matching TRBD1 (5 bases). This CDR3 comprises 14 residues. CDR1 is KGHSH and CDR2 is LQKENI in the germline V gene. V gave up 1 base and J gave up 5 bases, with 9 bases separating them. CDR3 sequence (DNA): TGTGCCAGCTCACCACTGGCAGGGAACAATGAGCAGTTCTTC. Its translation: CASSPLAGNNEQFF.

A few counts support this clonotype. The chain has TRBV7-2 and TRBJ1-2; no reliable D call. Germline CDR1 and CDR2: SGHTA and FQGNSA. The germline V and J ends were trimmed by 2 bases and 1 base, with 11 bases remaining between them. The CDR3 covers 15 residues. Written as DNA, the CDR3 is TGTGCCAGCAGCTTAAATGTGGTGGATAACTATGGCTACACCTTC. Its translation is CASSLNVVDNYGYTF.

This clonotype was found a few times. The chain combines TRBV2 with TRBJ2-3; 7 bases fit TRBD2. After removal of 8 bases from V and 0 bases from J, the junction contained 5 bases not matched to a gene. Germline CDR1 and CDR2: SNHLY and FYNNEI. The CDR3 is 14 amino acids. The CDR3 DNA reads TGTGCCAGCTTAGCGGGCTTAAGCACAGATACGCAGTATTTT. This codes for CASLAGLSTDTQYF. Together with reference TRBV2 and TRBJ2-3, the CDR3 gives the full variable domain: EPEVTQTPSHQVTQMGQEVILRCVPISNHLYFYWYRQILGQKVEFLVSFYNNEISEKSEIFDDQFSVERPDGSNFTLKIRSTKLEDSAMYFCASLAGLSTDTQYFGPGTRLTVL.

This clonotype has ten or more counts. V is TRBV28 and J is TRBJ1-2; the D is unclear. Germline V gene lookup returns CDR1 MDHEN and CDR2 SYDVKM. This CDR3 region has 14 residues. The ends were cut back, 10 bases at V and 2 bases at J, with 17 bases in the middle. The CDR3 region is CATIRTAKNYGYTF. The CDR3 DNA sequence: TGTGCCACCATCCGGACGGCAAAAAACTATGGCTACACCTTC.

This clonotype has more than one count but fewer than ten. The chain uses TRBV11-2 and TRBJ2-7; D unclear. There are 12 residues in the CDR3. V was clipped by 2 bases and J by 3 bases, with 5 bases between them. CDR1 is SGHAT, CDR2 FQNNGV, per germline. The CDR3 protein is CASSLIDYEQYV. As DNA, the CDR3 is TGTGCCAGCAGCTTAATCGACTACGAGCAGTACGTC.

Only a few counts were recorded for this clonotype. The chain has TRBV18 and TRBJ2-7; D perhaps matches TRBD1 (5 bases). Deletions cut 2 bases from V and 6 bases from J, with 11 bases between. The CDR3 spans 13 residues. From germline, CDR1 is KGHSH and CDR2 LQKENI. CDR3: CASSPGSGFEQYV. CDR3 DNA sequence: TGTGCCAGCTCACCAGGATCAGGGTTCGAGCAGTACGTC.

This clonotype showed up many times. This chain connects TRBV7-7 to TRBJ1-1; D not certain. V lost 5 bases, J lost 0 bases, and 7 bases lay in between. The CDR3 is 13 amino acids. Germline assignment: CDR1 SSHAT and CDR2 FNYEAQ (reference sequence). The CDR3 is CASSPQMNTEAFF. The CDR3 bases are TGTGCCAGCAGCCCCCAGATGAACACTGAAGCTTTCTTT.

The chain links TRBV29-1 to TRBJ2-2; the D gene is possibly TRBD2 (6 bases). The CDR3 extends over 15 amino acids. Per germline, CDR1 SQVTM and CDR2 ANQGSEA. The V gene lost 7 bases and the J gene lost 1 base, with 16 bases spanning the gap. The CDR3 loop reads CSALGGLENTGELFF. The CDR3 nucleotides are TGCAGCGCCCTGGGGGGACTGGAGAACACCGGGGAGCTGTTTTTT.

This clonotype appeared a few times. The chain employs TRBV29-1 and TRBJ2-5; 8 bases are shared with TRBD2. The CDR3 has 13 amino acids. CDR1 and CDR2 (germline): SQVTM, ANQGSEA. V gave up 8 bases and J gave up 1 base; unmatched junction bases: 6. This CDR3 is CSIPGGSQETQYF. CDR3 coding DNA: TGCAGCATCCCGGGGGGGAGCCAAGAGACCCAGTACTTC.

This rearrangement joins TRBV7-6 to TRBJ2-2; 10 nucleotides line up with TRBD2. V shed 2 bases, J shed 6 bases, and the junction held 12 bases outside the gene matches. The CDR3 totals 18 residues. Germline CDR1 SGHVS, CDR2 FNYEAQ. CDR3: CASSLNVVSSGSPGELFF. As DNA, the CDR3 is TGTGCCAGCAGCTTAAATGTCGTCTCTAGCGGGAGCCCCGGGGAGCTGTTTTTT.

This clonotype has a handful of counts. This sequence joins TRBV4-1 and TRBJ2-7; D call uncertain. In germline, CDR1 is MGHRA, CDR2 YSYEKL. This CDR3 has 14 residues. Trimming took off 0 bases at V and 2 bases at J, with 8 bases between the two ends. CDR3 sequence: CASSQDPGPYEQYF. In nucleotides, the CDR3 is TGCGCCAGCAGCCAAGATCCCGGGCCCTACGAGCAGTACTTC.

V and J are TRBV19 and TRBJ1-5; D may be TRBD1 (6 bases). The V gene lost 7 bases and the J gene lost 6 bases, with 19 bases spanning the gap. The CDR3 has 15 residues. Looked up from germline, CDR1 is LNHDA and CDR2 is SQIVND (reference sequence). CDR3 DNA: TGTGCCAGTACTTCCGGACAGCGAGGGGGTCAGCCCCAGCATTTT. This translates into CASTSGQRGGQPQHF.

The J gene is TRBJ2-2, the V gene TRBV11-2; the match to TRBD1 covers 10 bases. CDR1 SGHAT and CDR2 FQNNGV come from the germline V gene. V dropped 5 bases and J dropped 7; count of bases not matched to a gene: 7. The CDR3 totals 15 residues. CDR3 in DNA: TGTGCCAGCAGCGTGCGACAGGGGGCCGTCGGGGAGCTGTTTTTT. As protein: CASSVRQGAVGELFF. The full variable domain, completed using reference TRBV11-2 and TRBJ2-2, is EAGVAQSPRYKIIEKRQSVAFWCNPISGHATLYWYQQILGQGPKLLIQFQNNGVVDDSQLPKDRFSAERLKGVDSTLKIQPAKLEDSAVYLCASSVRQGAVGELFFGEGSRLTVL.

J is TRBJ1-4 and V is TRBV6-6; D call uncertain. The CDR3 totals 13 residues. The germline V gene encodes CDR1 MNHNY and CDR2 SVGAGI (reference sequence). V lost 3 bases and J 8 bases, leaving 10 bases between the germline ends. The CDR3 DNA follows: TGTGCCAGCAGTTATCGGCGGAGAGAAAAACTGTTTTTT. It yields the protein CASSYRRREKLFF.

This clonotype was counted between two and nine times. The rearrangement links TRBV20-1 to TRBJ2-3; D is possibly TRBD2 (5 bases). The CDR3 loop spans 13 amino acids. The germline V gene has CDR1 DFQATT and CDR2 SNEGSKA (reference sequence). V gave up 5 bases and J gave up 4 bases, with 13 bases separating them. For the CDR3, the DNA is TGCAGTGCTGAGACTGGGCGGGCAGATACGCAGTATTTT. Its protein is CSAETGRADTQYF.

This clonotype came up a few times. DNA of the CDR3: TGTGCCAGCAGTGTGGGTAGGTCCTACGAGCAGTACGTC. This sequence encodes CASSVGRSYEQYV. V usage is TRBV6-1 and J usage is TRBJ2-7, with D unclear. This CDR3 is 13 amino acids long. The V end was cut by 4 bases, the J end by 1 base, with 8 bases between. Germline CDR1 is MNHNS and CDR2 is SASEGT.

There are a few counts of this clonotype. The chain couples TRBV4-1 to TRBJ1-1; 7 nucleotides line up with TRBD1. V lost 8 bases to trimming and J lost 3 bases; unmatched junction nucleotides: 9. Germline V lookup: CDR1 MGHRA, CDR2 YSYEKL. CDR3 length: 14 amino acids. CDR3 in amino acids: CASRDSSLDTEAFF. The DNA of the CDR3 is TGCGCCAGCCGGGACAGTAGTTTGGACACTGAAGCTTTCTTT.

This clonotype has a handful of counts. The rearrangement joins TRBV12-3 or TRBV12-4 to TRBJ2-1, with D perhaps matching TRBD2 (5 bases). The CDR3 totals 15 residues. V was shortened by 6 bases and J by 4 bases, with 16 bases between the two germline ends. In DNA, the CDR3 is TGTGCCAGCAGCCCCGGGATCTTAGTTTACAATGAGCAGTTCTTC. Translation: CASSPGILVYNEQFF.

This clonotype showed up just a few times. The CDR3 is CASSQVRELYF. In DNA, the CDR3 is TGTGCCAGCAGCCAAGTTCGGGAACTGTACTTC. The gene calls are TRBV14 and TRBJ2-5; TRBD2 is a possible D gene (5 bases). CDR1 is SGHDN, CDR2 FVKESK, per germline. The V end was cut by 1 base, the J end by 13 bases, with 10 bases between. This CDR3 is built from 11 residues.

This clonotype was recorded at least ten times. The chain is built from TRBV20-1 and TRBJ2-7, with D perhaps TRBD1 (6 bases). V was pared by 1 base and J by 2 bases, with 9 bases between. The germline gives CDR1 DFQATT, CDR2 SNEGSKA (reference sequence). This CDR3 region has 13 residues. The CDR3 region has the DNA TGCAGTGCTAGAGGGGACACCACCTACGAGCAGTACTTC. Its translation is CSARGDTTYEQYF.

In its sample, this clonotype was seen a few times. At one end the junction does not follow the germline gene, possibly because of a read error. The chain employs TRBV29-1 and TRBJ2-1; D call uncertain. The germline CDR1 and CDR2 sequences are SQVTM and ANQGSEA. The CDR3 covers 12 residues. The CDR3 loop is CSVKETYNEQFF. CDR3 nucleotides: TGCAGCGTTAAAGAGACCTACAATGAGCAGTTCTTC.

This clonotype was observed many times. The chain uses TRBV6-1 and TRBJ2-3; 7 nucleotides agree with TRBD1. The CDR3 has 16 amino acids. J gave up 3 bases and V 5 bases, and 11 bases lay outside the gene matches. Germline loops: CDR1 MNHNS, CDR2 SASEGT. CDR3 region: CASSYQTGDPTDTQYF. DNA of the CDR3: TGTGCCAGCAGTTACCAAACAGGGGACCCTACAGATACGCAGTATTTT.

The table lists this clonotype with many counts. V is TRBV6-6 and J is TRBJ1-6; 8 bases match TRBD1. With 2 bases clipped from V and 12 bases from J, the junction kept 6 bases outside the gene matches. The CDR3 sequence is 14 residues long. Germline V gives CDR1 MNHNY, CDR2 SVGAGI (reference sequence). The CDR3: CASSYRDRGLPLHF. The CDR3 DNA follows: TGTGCCAGCAGTTACAGAGACAGGGGACTACCCCTCCACTTT.